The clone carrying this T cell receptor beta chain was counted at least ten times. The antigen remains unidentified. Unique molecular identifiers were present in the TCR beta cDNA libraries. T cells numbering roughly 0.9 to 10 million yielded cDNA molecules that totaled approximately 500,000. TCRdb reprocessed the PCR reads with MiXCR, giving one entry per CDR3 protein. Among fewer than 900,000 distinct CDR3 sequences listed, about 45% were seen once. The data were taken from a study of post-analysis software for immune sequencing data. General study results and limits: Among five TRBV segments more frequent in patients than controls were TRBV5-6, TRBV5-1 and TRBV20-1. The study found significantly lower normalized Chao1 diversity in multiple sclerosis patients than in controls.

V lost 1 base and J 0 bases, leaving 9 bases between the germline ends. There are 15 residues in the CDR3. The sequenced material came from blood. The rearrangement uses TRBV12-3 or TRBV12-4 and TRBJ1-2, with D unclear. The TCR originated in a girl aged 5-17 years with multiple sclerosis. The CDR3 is CASSLEGLPNYGYTF. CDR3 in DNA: TGTGCCAGCAGTTTAGAAGGCCTCCCTAACTATGGCTACACCTTC.